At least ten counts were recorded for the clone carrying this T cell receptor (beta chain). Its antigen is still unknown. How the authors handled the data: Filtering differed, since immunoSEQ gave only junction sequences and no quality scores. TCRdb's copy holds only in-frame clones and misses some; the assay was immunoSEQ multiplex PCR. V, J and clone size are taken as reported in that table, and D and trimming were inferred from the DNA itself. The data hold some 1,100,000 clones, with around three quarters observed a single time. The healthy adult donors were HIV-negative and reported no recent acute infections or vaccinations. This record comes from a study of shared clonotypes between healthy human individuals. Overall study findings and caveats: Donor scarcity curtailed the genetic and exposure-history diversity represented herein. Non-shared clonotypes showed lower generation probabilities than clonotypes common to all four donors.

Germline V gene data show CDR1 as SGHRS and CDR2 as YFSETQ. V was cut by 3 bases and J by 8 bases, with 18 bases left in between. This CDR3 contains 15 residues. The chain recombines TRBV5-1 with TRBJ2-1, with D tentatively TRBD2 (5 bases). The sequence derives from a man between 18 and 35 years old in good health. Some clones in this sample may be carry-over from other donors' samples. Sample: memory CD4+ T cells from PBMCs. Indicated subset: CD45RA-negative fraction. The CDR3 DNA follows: TGCGCCAGCAGCTGGACTTCGTCCCTCGCGCATGAGCAGTTCTTC. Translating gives CASSWTSSLAHEQFF.